This T cell receptor (beta chain) was identified during a study of blood T cell repertoires in COVID-19. Profiling relied on immunoSEQ multiplex PCR, and the TCRdb table lists in-frame clones only, not all of them. The sample contains a few hundred thousand clones, roughly 80% of which appear only once. The TCR sequence derives from an elderly woman with COVID-19, enrolled during active disease. The sequenced sample consisted of peripheral blood.

For the CDR3, the DNA is TGTGCCAGCAGTAATACAGGGCTGACTGAAGCTTTCTTT. It translates to CASSNTGLTEAFF. The chain carries TRBV2 and TRBJ1-1, with a possible D match to TRBD1 (6 bases). CDR3 length: 13 amino acids. The germline V and J ends were trimmed by 5 bases and 5 bases, with 12 bases remaining between them. In germline, CDR1 is SNHLY, CDR2 FYNNEI.